The 11 T cell receptor beta chains listed next were all sequenced from one sample in a study of breast tumors, draining lymph nodes, adjacent tissues. Samples came from axillary lymph nodes draining the breast cancer. TCRdb reanalysed the multiplex PCR reads using MiXCR and keeps one entry per CDR3 protein. The sample shows approximately 88,000 distinct CDR3 sequences, about 27% of them seen only once. Specimen: axillary lymph node tissue. These receptors came from a female donor with breast cancer. Some clones in this sample may be carry-over from other donors' samples.

This clonotype was seen at least ten times. This chain connects TRBV5-1 to TRBJ2-5; possibly TRBD1 for D (6 bases). CDR3 length: 14 amino acids. The germline gives CDR1 SGHRS, CDR2 YFSETQ. V lost 4 bases to trimming and J lost 1 base, with 11 bases between them. This CDR3 is CASSRGQLQETQYF. The CDR3 DNA reads as TGCGCCAGCAGCCGTGGACAGCTCCAAGAGACCCAGTACTTC.

This clonotype has ten or more counts. The chain links TRBV28 to TRBJ2-7; D uncertain. CDR3 size: 12 residues. CDR1 is MDHEN, CDR2 SYDVKM, per germline. V lost 6 bases and J 5 bases, leaving 11 bases between the germline ends. CDR3 in DNA: TGTGCCAGCAGCGGATTGTTAGACGAGCAGTACTTC. Protein sequence: CASSGLLDEQYF.

This clonotype occurred many times. V is TRBV4-2 and J is TRBJ1-6, with TRBD1 matching 7 bases. Germline CDR1 and CDR2: LGHNA and YNFKEQ. This CDR3 comprises 16 residues. V was clipped by 1 base and J by 7 bases; unmatched bases: 7. The CDR3 DNA follows: TGTGCCAGCAGCCAAGTAGTGGGACAGAGAAATTCACCCCTCCACTTT. Translated: CASSQVVGQRNSPLHF.

With respect to this clonotype: A much larger clone differs by one base, so this may be a read error. The chain is built from TRBV27 and TRBJ2-1, with 13 bases matching TRBD2. The CDR3 has 18 residues. Germline trimming cut 0 bases from V and 6 bases from J; bases unmatched to any gene: 8. Germline V gene data show CDR1 as MNHEY and CDR2 as SMNVEV (reference sequence). The chain's CDR3 is CASSLSGTSGAEGNEQFF. DNA of the CDR3: TGTGCCAGCAGTTTATCGGGGACTAGCGGGGCAGAGGGCAATGAGCAGTTCTTC.

Many counts were recorded for this clonotype. This rearrangement joins TRBV5-5 to TRBJ2-7; D gene uncertain. The CDR3 extends over 12 amino acids. V gave up 5 bases and J gave up 7 bases, with 13 bases separating them. Per the germline V gene, CDR1 is SGHKS and CDR2 is YYEKEE (reference sequence). CDR3 residues: CASSSGSREQYF. DNA for the CDR3: TGTGCCAGCAGTTCCGGGTCGAGAGAGCAGTACTTC.

V usage is TRBV3-1 and J usage is TRBJ2-1, with D unclear. In germline, CDR1 is LGHDT, CDR2 YNNKEL (reference sequence). V was shortened by 0 bases and J by 1 base, with 7 bases between the two germline ends. The CDR3 is made up of 15 amino acids. CDR3: CASSQDLGSYNEQFF. The CDR3 nucleotides are TGTGCCAGCAGCCAAGATCTAGGATCCTACAATGAGCAGTTCTTC.

This clonotype has at least ten counts. This chain uses TRBV6-6 with TRBJ1-5; D uncertain. The germline V and J ends were trimmed by 6 bases and 9 bases, with 21 bases remaining between them. The V gene's germline CDR1 is MNHNY and CDR2 SVGAGI (reference sequence). This CDR3 region has 15 residues. The CDR3 here is CASSLKPGLRGPQHF. The CDR3 nucleotides read TGTGCCAGCAGCCTAAAACCGGGCCTCCGGGGGCCCCAGCATTTT.

This clonotype appeared many times. The chain has TRBV6-1 and TRBJ2-1; 9 bases fit TRBD2. The V gene's germline CDR1 is MNHNS and CDR2 SASEGT. The ends lost 2 bases at V and 7 bases at J; junction bases unmatched: 15. This CDR3 is 18 amino acids long. DNA for the CDR3: TGTGCCAGCAGTGAACTTAGGCCTGGCGGACTAGCGTGGAATGAGCAGTTCTTC. This gives the protein CASSELRPGGLAWNEQFF.

This clonotype showed up many times. A read error is possible here, since a much larger clone lies one base away. The chain links TRBV5-1 to TRBJ2-7, with TRBD2 matching 7 bases. Germline V lookup: CDR1 SGHRS, CDR2 YFSETQ. This CDR3 spans 12 amino acids. The CDR3 is CASSDGAGEHYF. For the CDR3, the DNA is TGCGCCAGCAGCGATGGTGCGGGAGAGCACTACTTC.

This clonotype was recorded at least ten times. This rearrangement joins TRBV6-6 to TRBJ2-3; TRBD2 aligns across 7 bases. Germline V CDR1 and CDR2: MNHNY, SVGAGI (reference sequence). The CDR3 is made up of 13 amino acids. The V gene end was trimmed by 5 bases and the J gene end by 6 bases; junction bases not matched to a gene: 5. The CDR3 coding sequence is TGTGCCAGCAGTGGGAGGGCCGGTGATACGCAGTATTTT. Encoded protein: CASSGRAGDTQYF.

This clonotype was seen repeatedly, ten times or more. The gene calls are TRBV20-1 and TRBJ2-2, with D uncertain. This CDR3 comprises 15 residues. Germline CDR1 DFQATT, CDR2 SNEGSKA (reference sequence). V was cut by 5 bases and J by 2 bases, with 15 bases left in between. CDR3 nucleotides: TGCAGTGCTTCCTCGGTCGAGCTAAACACCGGGGAGCTGTTTTTT. It yields the protein CSASSVELNTGELFF.